Listed below are T cell receptor beta chains from one sample, sequenced in a study. Sequencing was performed with immunoSEQ multiplex PCR; in TCRdb, only in-frame clones are kept and a portion is missing. The table includes around 49,000 clones, 85% to 95% detected once. The sample was PBMCs. The receptors derive from a man aged 35-49 years with rheumatoid arthritis. Both conserved end residues are part of each CDR3. Clone size is not always given. Where it is, it says once, few, many or a class for expanded clones.

v_call: TRBV28
clone_size: .
j_call: TRBJ1-5
cdr3_aa: CASSLGRGNQPQHF

v_call: TRBV9
clone_size: .
j_call: TRBJ2-5
cdr3_aa: CASSVGGGQYPRQYF

v_call: TRBV19
clone_size: .
j_call: TRBJ1-1
cdr3_aa: CASSIREQGTEAFF

v_call: TRBV5-4
clone_size: .
j_call: TRBJ2-7
cdr3_aa: CASSLGTFSYEQYF

v_call: TRBV14
clone_size: .
j_call: TRBJ2-3
cdr3_aa: CASSQFLGSGTDTQYF

v_call: TRBV5-1
clone_size: once
j_call: TRBJ2-1
cdr3_aa: CASSLGRGNEQFF

v_call: TRBV28
clone_size: .
j_call: TRBJ2-3
cdr3_aa: CASSSETGGVVTDTQYF

v_call: TRBV7-2
clone_size: .
j_call: TRBJ2-5
cdr3_aa: CASSLDGGRRTQYF

v_call: TRBV5-1
clone_size: .
j_call: TRBJ1-1
cdr3_aa: CASSGGGFGTEAFF

v_call: TRBV6-5
clone_size: .
j_call: TRBJ2-1
cdr3_aa: CASSYSSGGEQFF

v_call: TRBV28
clone_size: .
j_call: TRBJ2-5
cdr3_aa: CAGRRAGAGETQYF

v_call: TRBV27
clone_size: once
j_call: TRBJ2-7
cdr3_aa: CASSPVTGTNYEQYF

v_call: TRBV3-1/TRBV3-2
clone_size: .
j_call: TRBJ1-1
cdr3_aa: CASSLQGGTEAFF

v_call: TRBV7-6
clone_size: .
j_call: TRBJ1-4
cdr3_aa: CASSLWDEKLFF

v_call: TRBV19
clone_size: .
j_call: TRBJ2-6
cdr3_aa: CATDSGSFSGANVLTF

v_call: TRBV3-1/TRBV3-2
clone_size: .
j_call: TRBJ2-5
cdr3_aa: CASSQGTQVGSLAQYF

v_call: TRBV10-2
clone_size: .
j_call: TRBJ1-3
cdr3_aa: CASSLQASGNTIYF

v_call: TRBV5-8
clone_size: .
j_call: TRBJ1-1
cdr3_aa: CASSLANPNTEAFF

v_call: TRBV7-2
clone_size: .
j_call: TRBJ2-7
cdr3_aa: CASSLAGTSDYEQYF

v_call: TRBV4-3
clone_size: .
j_call: TRBJ1-3
cdr3_aa: CASSQHTGVGNTIYF

v_call: TRBV3-1/TRBV3-2
clone_size: .
j_call: TRBJ2-5
cdr3_aa: CASSLRTPTGQETQYF

v_call: TRBV27
clone_size: .
j_call: TRBJ1-5
cdr3_aa: CASRTMGGNQPQHF

v_call: TRBV27
clone_size: once
j_call: TRBJ1-1
cdr3_aa: CASSSDGYDTEAFF

v_call: TRBV12-5
clone_size: .
j_call: TRBJ1-5
cdr3_aa: CASGLGDSWGQHF

v_call: TRBV5-1
clone_size: .
j_call: TRBJ2-4
cdr3_aa: CASSLQGGDIQYF

v_call: TRBV25-1
clone_size: .
j_call: TRBJ1-4
cdr3_aa: CASSGWAGEKLFF

v_call: TRBV7-3
clone_size: .
j_call: TRBJ2-2
cdr3_aa: CASSSSGAQAGELFF

v_call: TRBV28
clone_size: .
j_call: TRBJ2-1
cdr3_aa: CASSPTGDLYNEQFF

v_call: TRBV18
clone_size: .
j_call: TRBJ1-4
cdr3_aa: CASSDSGMREKLFF

v_call: TRBV6-5
clone_size: .
j_call: TRBJ1-2
cdr3_aa: CASTPGDKANYGYTF

v_call: TRBV7-3
clone_size: .
j_call: TRBJ1-1
cdr3_aa: CASSLLGNKNTEAFF

v_call: TRBV7-2
clone_size: .
j_call: TRBJ2-2
cdr3_aa: CASSPSGTSGAGELFF

v_call: TRBV11-1
clone_size: .
j_call: TRBJ1-3
cdr3_aa: CASSFSDNSGNTIYF

v_call: TRBV5-1
clone_size: .
j_call: TRBJ1-5
cdr3_aa: CASSLDGGNQPQHF

v_call: TRBV5-4
clone_size: .
j_call: TRBJ2-3
cdr3_aa: CASSLGSTDTQYF

v_call: TRBV6-2/TRBV6-3
clone_size: .
j_call: TRBJ2-3
cdr3_aa: CASSSRLAERTDTQYF

v_call: TRBV19
clone_size: .
j_call: TRBJ1-5
cdr3_aa: CASSIDGAGSQPQHF

v_call: TRBV29-1
clone_size: .
j_call: TRBJ2-7
cdr3_aa: CSVVTYEQYF

v_call: TRBV7-6
clone_size: .
j_call: TRBJ1-5
cdr3_aa: CASSPQGGPSNQPQHF

v_call: TRBV2
clone_size: .
j_call: TRBJ1-2
cdr3_aa: CASSRSGPYGYTF

v_call: TRBV2
clone_size: .
j_call: TRBJ2-2
cdr3_aa: CASSVPGRAGELFF

v_call: TRBV15
clone_size: .
j_call: TRBJ2-6
cdr3_aa: CATSRGPSGANVLTF

v_call: TRBV18
clone_size: once
j_call: TRBJ2-5
cdr3_aa: CASSPRIIETQYF

v_call: TRBV5-1
clone_size: .
j_call: TRBJ2-7
cdr3_aa: CASSLARDSSYEQYF

v_call: TRBV7-9
clone_size: once
j_call: TRBJ2-2
cdr3_aa: CASSLRSGGMNTGELFF

v_call: TRBV19
clone_size: .
j_call: TRBJ2-3
cdr3_aa: CASSIPRSGGTDTQYF